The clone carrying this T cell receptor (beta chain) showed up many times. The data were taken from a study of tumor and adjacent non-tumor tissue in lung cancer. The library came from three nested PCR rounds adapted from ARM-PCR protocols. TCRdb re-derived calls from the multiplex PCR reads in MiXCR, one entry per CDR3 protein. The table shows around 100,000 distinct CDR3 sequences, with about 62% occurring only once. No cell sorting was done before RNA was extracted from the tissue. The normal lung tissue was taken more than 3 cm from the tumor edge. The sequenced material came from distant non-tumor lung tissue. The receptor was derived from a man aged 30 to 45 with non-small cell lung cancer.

DNA for the CDR3: TGTGCCAGCAGCCCTAGCGGGAGGGCCTGGGATACGCAGTATTTT. Its translation is CASSPSGRAWDTQYF. The chain uses TRBV11-2 and TRBJ2-3; 12 bases align to TRBD2. The junction had 6 bases not matched to a gene; V was cut back by 5 bases and J by 6 bases. CDR1 SGHAT and CDR2 FQNNGV come from the germline V gene. This CDR3 spans 15 amino acids.